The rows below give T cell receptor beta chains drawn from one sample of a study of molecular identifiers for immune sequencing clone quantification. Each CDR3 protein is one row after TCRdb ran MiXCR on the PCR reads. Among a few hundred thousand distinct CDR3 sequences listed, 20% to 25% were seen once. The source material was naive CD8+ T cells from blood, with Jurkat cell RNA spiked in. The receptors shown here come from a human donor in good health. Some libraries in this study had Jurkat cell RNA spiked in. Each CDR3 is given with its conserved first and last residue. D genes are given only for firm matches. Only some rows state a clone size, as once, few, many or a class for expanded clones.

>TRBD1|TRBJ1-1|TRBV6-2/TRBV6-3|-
TGTGCCAGCAGTTTGGACAGGGCCTACACTGAAGCTTTCTTT
CASSLDRAYTEAFF
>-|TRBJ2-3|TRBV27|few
TGTGCCAGCAGTTTATTGGGCGTGTCGAGCACAGATACGCAGTATTTT
CASSLLGVSSTDTQYF
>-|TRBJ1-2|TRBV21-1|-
TGTGCCAGCAGCTCCCCGTTCGAGCCTAACTATGGCTACACCTTC
CASSSPFEPNYGYTF
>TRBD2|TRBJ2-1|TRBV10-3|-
TGTGCCATCAGTGATGCGGGGGGCGAGCAGTTCTTC
CAISDAGGEQFF
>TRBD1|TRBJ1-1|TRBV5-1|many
TGCGCCAGCAGCATGACAGGGGGGACTGAAGCTTTCTTT
CASSMTGGTEAFF
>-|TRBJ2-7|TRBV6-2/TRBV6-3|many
TGTGCCAGCAGCCCCGCTTGGACATCCTTAACCTACGAGCAGTACTTC
CASSPAWTSLTYEQYF
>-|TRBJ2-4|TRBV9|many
TGTGCCAGCAGCGTAGGAAACAGGCGTTTGGGCAAAAACATTCAGTACTTC
CASSVGNRRLGKNIQYF
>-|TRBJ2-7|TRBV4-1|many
TGCGCCAGCAGCCAGGATTATGGGTACGAGCAGTACTTC
CASSQDYGYEQYF
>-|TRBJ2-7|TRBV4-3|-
TGCGCCAGCAGCCAAGTGGTAGGACCCTCCTACGAGCAGTACTTC
CASSQVVGPSYEQYF
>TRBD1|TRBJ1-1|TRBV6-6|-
TGTGCCAGCAGCCCACAGGGGGCTCTTTACACTGAAGCTTCCTTT
CASSPQGALYTEASF
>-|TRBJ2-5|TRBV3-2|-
TGTGCCAGCAGCCAAGCAGGGAGTCGGCAAGAGACCCAGTACTTC
CASSQAGSRQETQYF
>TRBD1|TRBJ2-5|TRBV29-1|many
TGCAGCGAGGATCCGGGACAGGGGGGTTTTGACCAAGAGACCCAGTACTTC
CSEDPGQGGFDQETQYF
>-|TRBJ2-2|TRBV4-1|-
TGCGCCAGCAGCCAAGTACACGCTCCGGGGGCCGGGGAGCTGTTTTTT
CASSQVHAPGAGELFF
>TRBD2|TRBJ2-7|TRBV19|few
TGTGCCAGTAGTACACCCCTAGCGGGAGCCTACGAGCAGTACTTC
CASSTPLAGAYEQYF
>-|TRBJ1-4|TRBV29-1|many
TGCAGCGTAGTTCCGGCGGCGGATGAAAAACTGTTTTTT
CSVVPAADEKLFF
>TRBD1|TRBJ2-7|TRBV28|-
TGTGCCAGCACCGACTTTCCATGGGACAGGGGGCAAGAGCAGTACTTC
CASTDFPWDRGQEQYF
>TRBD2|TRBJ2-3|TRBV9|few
TGTGCCAGCAGCCCCTCGGATAGCGGGGTGAAAGATACGCAGTATTTT
CASSPSDSGVKDTQYF
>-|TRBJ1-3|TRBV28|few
TGTGCCAGCAGTGAAATTCTAGAGGGAAACACCATATATTTT
CASSEILEGNTIYF
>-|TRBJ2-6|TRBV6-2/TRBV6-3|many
TGTGCCAGCAGTTACTCGCCTGGGGCCAACGTCCTGACTTTC
CASSYSPGANVLTF
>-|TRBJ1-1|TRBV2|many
TGTGCCAGCAGTAACAGGGTCTTGAACACTGAAGCTTTCTTT
CASSNRVLNTEAFF
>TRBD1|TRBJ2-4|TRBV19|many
TGTGCCAGTAGTCCCGGGGACAGGTCTGCCAAAAACATTCAGTACTTC
CASSPGDRSAKNIQYF
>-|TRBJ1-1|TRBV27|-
TGTGCCAGCAGTTTATCCTTAGCCACTGAAGCTTTCTTT
CASSLSLATEAFF
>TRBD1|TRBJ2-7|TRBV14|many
TGTGCCAGCAGCCACCGGGACAGGGGTTACGAGCAGTACTTC
CASSHRDRGYEQYF
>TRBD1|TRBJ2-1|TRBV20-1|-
TGCAGTGCTCCCCGGACAGGGTATCATGAGCAGTTCTTC
CSAPRTGYHEQFF
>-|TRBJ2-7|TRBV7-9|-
TGTGCCAGCAGCTCTCTTGAATACGAGCAGTACTTC
CASSSLEYEQYF
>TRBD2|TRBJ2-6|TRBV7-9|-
TGTGCCAGCAGCTCCTGGATGGGACTAGCGGTTAGCTCTGGGGCCAACGTCCTGACTTTC
CASSSWMGLAVSSGANVLTF
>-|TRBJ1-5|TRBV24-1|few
TGTGCCACCAGTGATTTCGTGGATCAGCCCCAGCATTTT
CATSDFVDQPQHF